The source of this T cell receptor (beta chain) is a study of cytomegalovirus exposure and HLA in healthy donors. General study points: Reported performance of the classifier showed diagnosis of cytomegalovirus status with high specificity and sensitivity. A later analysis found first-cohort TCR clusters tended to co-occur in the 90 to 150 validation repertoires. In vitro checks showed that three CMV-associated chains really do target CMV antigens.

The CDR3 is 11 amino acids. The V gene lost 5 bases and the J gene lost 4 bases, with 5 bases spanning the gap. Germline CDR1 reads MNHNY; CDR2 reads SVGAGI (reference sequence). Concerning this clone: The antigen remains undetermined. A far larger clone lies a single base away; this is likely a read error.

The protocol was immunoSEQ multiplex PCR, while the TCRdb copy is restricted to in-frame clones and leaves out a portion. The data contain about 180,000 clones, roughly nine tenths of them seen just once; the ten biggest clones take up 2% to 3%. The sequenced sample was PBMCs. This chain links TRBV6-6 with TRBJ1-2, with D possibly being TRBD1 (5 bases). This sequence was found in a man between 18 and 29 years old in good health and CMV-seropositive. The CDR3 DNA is TGTGCCAGCAGTGACAGCTATGGCTACACCTTC. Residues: CASSDSYGYTF.